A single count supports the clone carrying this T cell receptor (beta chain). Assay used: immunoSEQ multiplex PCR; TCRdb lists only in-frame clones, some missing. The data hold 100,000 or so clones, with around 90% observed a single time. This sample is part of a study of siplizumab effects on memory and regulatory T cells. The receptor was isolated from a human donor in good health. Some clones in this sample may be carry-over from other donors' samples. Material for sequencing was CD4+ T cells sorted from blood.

The CDR3 region has the DNA TGTGCTAGTGGTTTGGTACAGGGTGAGCGCGAGCAGTACTTC. It yields the protein CASGLVQGEREQYF. This chain links TRBV12-5 with TRBJ2-7; D is possibly TRBD1 (6 bases). Germline V gene sequence: CDR1 LGHNT, CDR2 FRNRAP. V lost 0 bases and J 6 bases, leaving 12 bases between the germline ends. The CDR3 loop spans 14 amino acids.